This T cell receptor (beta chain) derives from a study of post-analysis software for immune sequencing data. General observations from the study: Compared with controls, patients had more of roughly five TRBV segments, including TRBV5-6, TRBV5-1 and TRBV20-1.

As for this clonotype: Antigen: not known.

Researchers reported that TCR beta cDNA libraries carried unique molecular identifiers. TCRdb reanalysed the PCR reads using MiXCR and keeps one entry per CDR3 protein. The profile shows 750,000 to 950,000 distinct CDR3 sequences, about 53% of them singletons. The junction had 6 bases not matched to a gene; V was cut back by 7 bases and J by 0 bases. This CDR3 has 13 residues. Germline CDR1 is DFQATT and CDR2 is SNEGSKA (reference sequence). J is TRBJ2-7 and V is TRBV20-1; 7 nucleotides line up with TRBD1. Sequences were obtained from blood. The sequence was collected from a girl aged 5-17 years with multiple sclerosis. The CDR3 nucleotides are TGCAGTGGGGGACAGCCGGGCTCCTACGAGCAGTACTTC. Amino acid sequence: CSGGQPGSYEQYF.